These 26 T cell receptor beta chains originate from one sample sequenced in a study of CD8+ T cells in alopecia areata. The treatment denotes: oral pan-JAK inhibitor, 5-10 mg twice daily. The authors extracted RNA and reverse transcribed it into cDNA as the sequencing template. Assay: immunoSEQ multiplex PCR; the TCRdb copy retains only in-frame clones and omits some. The profile shows about 190,000 clones, around 58% of them singletons. The specimen comprised CD8+ T cells sorted from blood, sampled at week 24, from a patient treated with tofacitinib. These receptors all stem from a human donor with alopecia areata.

This clone was observed once. This chain joins TRBV11-2 and TRBJ1-1; no firm D call. The germline V gene has CDR1 SGHAT and CDR2 FQNNGV. The CDR3 contains 15 residues. Trimming took off 5 bases at V and 1 base at J, with 14 bases between the two ends. This CDR3 is CASSAAGSGNTEAFF. CDR3 in DNA: TGTGCCAGCAGCGCCGCCGGGAGTGGGAACACTGAAGCTTTCTTT.

The V call is TRBV7-8, the J call TRBJ1-5; D perhaps matches TRBD1 (5 bases). The CDR3 loop spans 16 amino acids. V lost 5 bases, J lost 0 bases, and 14 bases lay in between. Germline assignment: CDR1 SGHVS and CDR2 FQNEAQ. The CDR3 protein is CASSPGGLYSNQPQHF. In nucleotides, the CDR3 is TGTGCCAGCAGCCCCGGGGGGTTATATAGCAATCAGCCCCAGCATTTT. Full variable domain (outside the CDR3, taken from reference TRBV7-8 and TRBJ1-5): GAGVSQSPRYKVAKRGQDVALRCDPISGHVSLFWYQQALGQGPEFLTYFQNEAQLDKSGLPSDRFFAERPEGSVSTLKIQRTQQEDSAVYLCASSPGGLYSNQPQHFGDGTRLSIL.

The chain combines TRBV6-1 with TRBJ2-5, with D perhaps matching TRBD1 (6 bases). There are 13 residues in the CDR3. Germline V gene sequence: CDR1 MNHNS, CDR2 SASEGT. Trimming removed 8 bases at V and 2 bases at J, with 12 bases between. The CDR3 bases are TGTGCCAGCTACAGGGTGGGGCAAGAGACCCAGTACTTC. This translates into CASYRVGQETQYF.

The CDR3 reads CASRDRSNIQYF. Written as DNA, the CDR3 is TGTGCCAGCAGAGATAGATCAAACATTCAGTACTTC. The chain uses TRBV2 and TRBJ2-4, with unresolved D. The V and J ends lost 6 bases and 6 bases respectively, with 9 bases between them. Germline V gene lookup returns CDR1 SNHLY and CDR2 FYNNEI. This CDR3 has 12 residues. Complete variable domain (other parts from reference TRBV2 and TRBJ2-4): EPEVTQTPSHQVTQMGQEVILRCVPISNHLYFYWYRQILGQKVEFLVSFYNNEISEKSEIFDDQFSVERPDGSNFTLKIRSTKLEDSAMYFCASRDRSNIQYFGAGTRLSVL.

In this sample, this clone turned up a few times. V and J are TRBV7-3 and TRBJ2-1, with 15 nucleotides matching TRBD2. This CDR3 comprises 18 residues. V was clipped by 5 bases and J by 0 bases; unmatched bases: 5. CDR1 is SGHTA and CDR2 is FQGTGA in the germline V gene. CDR3: CASSVGLAGGFSYNEQFF. The CDR3 coding sequence is TGTGCCAGCAGCGTGGGACTAGCGGGGGGTTTCTCCTACAATGAGCAGTTCTTC.

V usage is TRBV29-1 and J usage is TRBJ1-1; D gene uncertain. The V end lost 3 bases, the J end lost 4 bases, and 12 bases lay between the germline ends. The CDR3 has 13 amino acids. CDR1 is SQVTM, CDR2 ANQGSEA, per germline. The CDR3: CSVDGLLGTEAFF. DNA for the CDR3: TGCAGCGTTGATGGTCTCCTGGGCACTGAAGCTTTCTTT.

This clone has only a few counts. The V call is TRBV4-1, the J call TRBJ1-2; D remains unclear. Trimming took off 0 bases at V and 4 bases at J, with 12 bases between the two ends. The CDR3 contains 15 residues. Germline CDR1 reads MGHRA; CDR2 reads YSYEKL. As DNA, the CDR3 is TGCGCCAGCAGCCAAGATGGACGGATCAGCTATGGCTACACCTTC. Translating gives CASSQDGRISYGYTF.

V and J are TRBV9 and TRBJ2-3, with 9 nucleotides matching TRBD2. V shed 2 bases, J shed 1 base, and the junction held 2 bases outside the gene matches. The germline gives CDR1 SGDLS, CDR2 YYNGEE. The CDR3 has 15 amino acids. This chain's CDR3 is CASSVIAGGTDTQYF. The DNA for the CDR3 is TGTGCCAGCAGCGTTATAGCGGGGGGCACAGATACGCAGTATTTT.

The CDR3 bases are TGTGCCAGCACCCTGGGACTAGCGAACTCAGATACGCAGTATTTT. Protein: CASTLGLANSDTQYF. The chain joins TRBV9 to TRBJ2-3, with 10 bases fitting TRBD2. Germline CDR1 reads SGDLS; CDR2 reads YYNGEE. This CDR3 is 15 amino acids long. The V gene end was trimmed by 6 bases and the J gene end by 4 bases; junction bases not matched to a gene: 8.

This rearrangement joins TRBV27 to TRBJ2-7; weak D call: TRBD1 (5 bases). The germline V and J ends were trimmed by 5 bases and 5 bases, with 19 bases remaining between them. Germline V gene lookup returns CDR1 MNHEY and CDR2 SMNVEV (reference sequence). The CDR3 is 15 residues long. The CDR3 coding sequence is TGTGCCAGCAGTCCGATAAGGACATCGTGGGACGAGCAGTACTTC. This encodes CASSPIRTSWDEQYF.

This clone was picked up one time. The chain recombines TRBV27 with TRBJ1-2; tentatively, D is TRBD1 (5 bases). V was cut by 6 bases and J by 5 bases, with 16 bases left in between. CDR1 is MNHEY and CDR2 is SMNVEV in the germline V gene (reference sequence). The CDR3 has 14 amino acids. The CDR3 spells CASRMAWGDYGYTF. DNA for the CDR3: TGTGCCAGCAGGATGGCCTGGGGGGATTATGGCTACACCTTC.

The table lists this clone with a few counts. The rearrangement uses TRBV7-9 and TRBJ1-2; D gene ambiguous. V was cut by 1 base and J by 9 bases, with 9 bases left in between. CDR1 and CDR2 (germline): SEHNR, FQNEAQ (reference sequence). CDR3 length: 12 residues. The CDR3 region is CASSLEGGRYTF. The CDR3, as DNA: TGTGCCAGCAGCTTAGAGGGCGGACGCTACACCTTC. The full variable domain, with the rest looked up from reference TRBV7-9 and TRBJ1-2, is DTGVSQNPRHKITKRGQNVTFRCDPISEHNRLYWYRQTLGQGPEFLTYFQNEAQLEKSRLLSDRFSAERPKGSFSTLEIQRTEQGDSAMYLCASSLEGGRYTFGSGTRLTVV.

The chain carries TRBV4-1 and TRBJ2-2, with D possibly TRBD1 on 8 matching bases. V gave up 0 bases and J gave up 7 bases, with 18 bases separating them. Germline CDR1 MGHRA, CDR2 YSYEKL. CDR3 length equals 17 residues. This chain's CDR3 is CASSQDWTGQRDGELFF. The CDR3, as DNA: TGCGCCAGCAGCCAAGATTGGACAGGGCAGCGGGACGGGGAGCTGTTTTTT.

This clone was detected only a few times. The chain links TRBV29-1 to TRBJ2-7; maybe TRBD2 (6 bases). V lost 1 base, J lost 5 bases, and 15 bases lay in between. This CDR3 comprises 14 residues. The germline CDR1 and CDR2 sequences are SQVTM and ANQGSEA. CDR3 loop: CSVEGGLGGHEQYF. In nucleotides, the CDR3 is TGCAGCGTTGAAGGGGGACTCGGAGGACACGAGCAGTACTTC.

This chain joins TRBV30 and TRBJ2-7; D might be TRBD1 (6 bases). Trimming shortened V by 7 bases and J by 1 base, and 11 bases separated the two germline ends. The CDR3 sequence is 12 residues long. Germline CDR1 GTSNPN, CDR2 SVGIG (reference sequence). The CDR3 protein is CAFRGNSYEQYF. CDR3 nucleotides: TGTGCCTTCAGGGGAAATTCCTACGAGCAGTACTTC.

This clone was recorded once. This chain uses TRBV7-8 with TRBJ2-1; D possibly matches TRBD1 or TRBD2 (5 bases each). Trimming left V 7 bases short and J 3 bases short, with 16 bases between. The CDR3 is made up of 15 amino acids. Looked up from germline, CDR1 is SGHVS and CDR2 is FQNEAQ. The CDR3 sequence is CASTQVGTNYNEQFF. The DNA of the CDR3 is TGTGCCAGCACCCAAGTGGGGACCAACTACAATGAGCAGTTCTTC.

The rearrangement links TRBV27 to TRBJ2-4; D is ambiguous. The CDR3 totals 13 residues. CDR1 and CDR2 (germline): MNHEY, SMNVEV (reference sequence). Trimming shortened V by 5 bases and J by 9 bases, and 14 bases separated the two germline ends. The DNA of the CDR3 is TGTGCCAGCAGTCCGGCGTCGTGGGGCATTCAGTACTTC. It translates to CASSPASWGIQYF.

This clone was found once. The chain carries TRBV6-5 and TRBJ1-1; 9 nucleotides agree with TRBD1. V lost 2 bases and J lost 10; bases outside the gene matches: 8. This CDR3 comprises 14 residues. Germline assignment: CDR1 MNHEY and CDR2 SVGAGI. The CDR3 DNA sequence: TGTGCCAGCAGTTACCTCCCGGACAGGGGAGGAGCTTTCTTT. Translation: CASSYLPDRGGAFF.

This clone was counted only a few times. J is TRBJ1-3 and V is TRBV6-5; no reliable D call. Germline V lookup: CDR1 MNHEY, CDR2 SVGAGI. This CDR3 is built from 11 residues. Trimming left V 6 bases short and J 4 bases short, with 4 bases between. DNA for the CDR3: TGTGCCAGCAGACAGGGAAACACCATATATTTT. This codes for CASRQGNTIYF.

Turning to this clone: Other DNA sequences in this sample translate to the same CDR3. The V and J genes are TRBV30 and TRBJ2-7; D perhaps matches TRBD2 (5 bases). There are 12 residues in the CDR3. The germline gives CDR1 GTSNPN, CDR2 SVGIG (reference sequence). V was clipped by 4 bases and J by 1 base, with 8 bases between them. The CDR3 sequence: CAWMGESYEQYF. CDR3 sequence (DNA): TGTGCCTGGATGGGAGAATCCTACGAGCAGTACTTC.

Here the CDR3 reads CASSPVPGQGPGYGYTF. As DNA, the CDR3 is TGTGCCAGCTCACCAGTCCCGGGACAGGGGCCGGGCTATGGCTACACCTTC. This chain joins TRBV18 and TRBJ1-2; the match to TRBD1 covers 10 bases. This CDR3 has 17 residues. Germline-derived CDR1 and CDR2 are KGHSH and LQKENI. V trimming: 2 bases; J trimming: 4 bases; junction bases outside the gene matches: 10.

The chain has TRBV27 and TRBJ2-7; no clear D gene. Germline CDR1 is MNHEY and CDR2 is SMNVEV (reference sequence). This CDR3 spans 15 amino acids. V lost 2 bases, J lost 2 bases, and 13 bases lay in between. The CDR3 region has the DNA TGTGCCAGCAGTTTAGTCAGGAATCCCCCCTACGAGCAGTACTTC. Its translation is CASSLVRNPPYEQYF.

The rearrangement uses TRBV19 and TRBJ2-7; 12 nucleotides line up with TRBD2. Looked up from germline, CDR1 is LNHDA and CDR2 is SQIVND (reference sequence). The length of the CDR3 is 20 residues. J lost 1 base, V lost 4 bases, and 17 bases had no gene match. CDR3 region: CASSTLIGTSGSSRSYEQYF. As DNA, the CDR3 is TGTGCCAGTAGTACCTTAATAGGGACTAGCGGGTCTTCGAGGTCCTACGAGCAGTACTTC.

Comments on this clone: Other DNA variants within this sample encode the same CDR3. For the CDR3, the DNA is TGTGCCAGCAGCGCGACAGGGGGCACTGAAGCTTTCTTT. Its protein is CASSATGGTEAFF. The rearrangement joins TRBV9 to TRBJ1-1; 9 bases match TRBD1. The CDR3 covers 13 residues. V was pared by 3 bases and J by 4 bases, with 1 base of the junction left unmatched. Germline loops: CDR1 SGDLS, CDR2 YYNGEE.

The chain joins TRBV7-9 to TRBJ2-4; D gene unclear. Germline loops: CDR1 SEHNR, CDR2 FQNEAQ (reference sequence). The CDR3 contains 16 residues. V dropped 1 base and J dropped 0 bases, with 10 bases sitting between them. CDR3 in amino acids: CASSLGTTAAKNIQYF. The CDR3 DNA follows: TGTGCCAGCAGCTTAGGAACCACAGCAGCCAAAAACATTCAGTACTTC.

The V and J genes are TRBV5-1 and TRBJ2-7; possibly TRBD1 for D (6 bases). V lost 4 bases and J 2 bases, leaving 7 bases between the germline ends. The CDR3 totals 12 residues. Germline values: CDR1 SGHRS, CDR2 YFSETQ. Here the CDR3 DNA reads TGCGCCAGCAGCCGGACAGCCTACGAGCAGTACTTC. Translation gives CASSRTAYEQYF.